The entry below gives a single T cell receptor beta chain sequence along with its context. Its antigen is not known. Germline CDR1 is MNHNY and CDR2 is SVGAGI (reference sequence). The CDR3 totals 16 residues. The J segment lost 5 bases and the V segment lost 1 base, leaving 10 bases of the junction unmatched. The sample comes from a study of T cell responses to AZD1222 COVID-19 vaccine. Overall study: Some second doses came at about 4 weeks and others at about 12 weeks; these were pooled.

Produced via immunoSEQ multiplex PCR; TCRdb's table is partial and in-frame only. The profile shows about 110,000 clones, 86% of them singletons. General study findings and limits: It was only a handful of AZD1222 recipients who were seropositive at baseline. Sampling that yielded the repertoires occurred only after the peak T cell response. Two doses of AZD1222 preceded a rise in Spike-specific TCR breadth and depth.

The chain joins TRBV6-6 to TRBJ2-5; 7 nucleotides match TRBD1. This TCR derives from an adult in good health. The starting material was peripheral blood, obtained on day 0 of AZD1222 vaccination. For the CDR3, the DNA is TGTGCCAGCAGTTACTGGCCAGGGGGTTTCGGGGAGACCCAGTACTTC. This codes for CASSYWPGGFGETQYF.